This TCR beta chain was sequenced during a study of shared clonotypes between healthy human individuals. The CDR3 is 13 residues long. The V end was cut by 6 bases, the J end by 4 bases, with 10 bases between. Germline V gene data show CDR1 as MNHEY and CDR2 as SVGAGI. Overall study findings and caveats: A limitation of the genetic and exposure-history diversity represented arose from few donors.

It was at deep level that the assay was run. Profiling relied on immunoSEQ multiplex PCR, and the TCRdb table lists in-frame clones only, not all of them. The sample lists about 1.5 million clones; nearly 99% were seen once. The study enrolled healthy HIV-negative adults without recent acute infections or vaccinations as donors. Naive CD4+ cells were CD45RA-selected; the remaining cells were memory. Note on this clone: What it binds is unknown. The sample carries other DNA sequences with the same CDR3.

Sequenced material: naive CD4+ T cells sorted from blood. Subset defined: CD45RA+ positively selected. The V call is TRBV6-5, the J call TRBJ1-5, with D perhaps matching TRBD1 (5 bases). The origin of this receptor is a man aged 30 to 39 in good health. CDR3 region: CASRRDSNQPQHF. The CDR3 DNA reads TGTGCCAGCAGAAGAGACAGTAATCAGCCCCAGCATTTT.